What follows are 26 T cell receptor beta chains derived from one specimen sequenced in a study of control samples from healthy donors and cancer patients. Sequenced by immunoSEQ multiplex PCR; TCRdb stores in-frame clones only, minus some. The table has about 40,000 clones, roughly nine tenths seen once. Specimen: blood. The receptor source for this set is a woman aged 45-65 years in good health.

The chain couples TRBV28 to TRBJ1-3; possible D gene TRBD1, 5 bases. The CDR3 has 17 residues. Germline values: CDR1 MDHEN, CDR2 SYDVKM. V was trimmed by 7 bases and J by 0 bases, leaving 19 bases between them. CDR3 in amino acids: CASTIPQDGASGNTIYF. Written as DNA, the CDR3 is TGTGCCAGCACCATCCCTCAAGACGGGGCCTCTGGAAACACCATATATTTT.

A word on this clone: At the DNA level, this CDR3 is encoded by other sequences in the same sample as well. The rearrangement joins TRBV6-4 to TRBJ1-2; 10 bases agree with TRBD1. In germline, CDR1 is MRHNA, CDR2 SNTAGT. The ends lost 0 bases at V and 7 bases at J; junction bases unmatched: 8. The CDR3 is 16 amino acids. CDR3 bases: TGTGCCAGCAGTGACTCGAGTCGACAGGGGGCGGGTGGCTACACCTTC. This codes for CASSDSSRQGAGGYTF.

The V call is TRBV3-1 (or the pseudogene TRBV3-2), the J call TRBJ1-3, with D tentatively TRBD1 (6 bases). The CDR3 is 13 amino acids. Germline V gene sequence: CDR1 LGHDT, CDR2 YNNKEL (reference sequence). V lost 11 bases and J 4 bases, leaving 15 bases between the germline ends. The CDR3 reads CASGRGHGNTIYF. Here the CDR3 DNA reads TGTGCCTCAGGGCGGGGGCACGGAAACACCATATATTTT.

CDR3 protein: CASSVAGQGNTEAFF. The CDR3 bases are TGTGCCAGCAGCGTAGCTGGGCAAGGGAACACTGAAGCTTTCTTT. The chain recombines TRBV9 with TRBJ1-1, with no clear D. V lost 0 bases and J 1 base, leaving 10 bases between the germline ends. Germline V CDR1 and CDR2: SGDLS, YYNGEE. This CDR3 spans 15 amino acids.

The chain is built from TRBV12-3 or TRBV12-4 and TRBJ1-2; D ambiguous. V lost 5 bases and J 4 bases, leaving 11 bases between the germline ends. CDR3 size: 13 residues. The CDR3 region is CASSNGWGYGYTF. In nucleotides, the CDR3 is TGTGCCAGCAGTAACGGTTGGGGCTATGGCTACACCTTC.

This rearrangement joins TRBV5-6 to TRBJ2-7, with 15 bases lining up with TRBD2. Trimming cost V 4 bases and J 3 bases; bases outside gene matches: 8. The CDR3 runs 17 residues. Per the germline V gene, CDR1 is SGHDT and CDR2 is YYEEEE. DNA for the CDR3: TGTGCCAGCAGCCGCCGGACTAGCGGGGGGGAATTCTACGAGCAGTACTTC. Protein: CASSRRTSGGEFYEQYF.

The chain employs TRBV10-3 and TRBJ1-2; D uncertain. This CDR3 contains 14 residues. V lost 0 bases to trimming and J lost 4 bases, with 9 bases between them. Germline CDR1 is ENHRY and CDR2 is SYGVKD. This CDR3 is CAISESLGGYGYTF. The CDR3 region has the DNA TGTGCCATCAGTGAGTCTTTAGGCGGCTATGGCTACACCTTC.

The V call is TRBV7-6, the J call TRBJ1-3; D unclear. CDR1 and CDR2 from the germline V gene are SGHVS and FNYEAQ. V was shortened by 1 base and J by 7 bases, with 23 bases between the two germline ends. CDR3 length: 18 amino acids. This chain's CDR3 is CASSLDVVSAGRSNTIYF. The CDR3, as DNA: TGTGCCAGCAGCTTAGACGTGGTGTCGGCAGGCCGGTCGAACACCATATATTTT.

The chain employs TRBV18 and TRBJ2-2; D is undetermined. The V end lost 5 bases, the J end lost 0 bases, and 4 bases lay between the germline ends. From germline, CDR1 is KGHSH and CDR2 LQKENI. The CDR3 extends over 13 amino acids. The CDR3 sequence is CASSSSNTGELFF. Written as DNA, the CDR3 is TGTGCCAGCTCATCCTCGAACACCGGGGAGCTGTTTTTT.

The chain uses TRBV7-9 and TRBJ2-2, with D tentatively TRBD1 (5 bases). The CDR3 contains 16 residues. The germline gives CDR1 SEHNR, CDR2 FQNEAQ (reference sequence). The germline V and J ends were trimmed by 3 bases and 4 bases, with 15 bases remaining between them. CDR3: CASSLASGPSTGELFF. Written as DNA, the CDR3 is TGTGCCAGCAGCTTGGCATCAGGGCCGAGCACCGGGGAGCTGTTTTTT.

The chain joins TRBV18 to TRBJ1-1; tentative D call: TRBD1 (6 bases). The CDR3 is made up of 15 amino acids. Trimming removed 1 base at V and 1 base at J, with 10 bases between. Germline V lookup: CDR1 KGHSH, CDR2 LQKENI. CDR3 DNA sequence: TGTGCCAGCTCACCACGGGGGGCCAGGAACACTGAAGCTTTCTTT. The encoded protein is CASSPRGARNTEAFF.

This rearrangement joins TRBV3-1 (or the pseudogene TRBV3-2) to TRBJ1-6; D not resolved. Between the trimmed V and J ends, which lost 0 bases and 8 bases, there was a span of 14 bases. There are 16 residues in the CDR3. Germline CDR1 reads LGHDT; CDR2 reads YNNKEL (reference sequence). Here the CDR3 DNA reads TGTGCCAGCAGCCAAGATATGTTCCAGAGGCATTCACCCCTCCACTTT. This codes for CASSQDMFQRHSPLHF.

V is TRBV4-3 and J is TRBJ1-1, with D perhaps matching TRBD1 (5 bases). CDR1 LGHNA and CDR2 YSLEER come from the germline V gene. CDR3 size: 14 residues. V lost 0 bases, J lost 6 bases, and 11 bases lay in between. The CDR3, as DNA: TGCGCCAGCAGCCAAGAGGAAAGGGGCGCTGAAGCTTTCTTT. Residues: CASSQEERGAEAFF.

CDR3: CASSQGGGHHETQYF. The CDR3 nucleotides are TGTGCCAGCAGCCAGGGGGGGGGCCATCACGAGACCCAGTACTTC. This chain links TRBV3-1 (or the pseudogene TRBV3-2) with TRBJ2-5; the D gene is possibly TRBD2 (7 bases). V was trimmed by 3 bases and J by 5 bases, leaving 16 bases between them. The CDR3 loop spans 15 amino acids. CDR1 LGHDT and CDR2 YNNKEL come from the germline V gene (reference sequence).

The V and J genes are TRBV28 and TRBJ1-4; D is ambiguous. In germline, CDR1 is MDHEN, CDR2 SYDVKM. The CDR3 runs to 14 residues. The V gene lost 1 base and the J gene lost 2 bases, with 5 bases spanning the gap. The CDR3 sequence: CASSLLGTNEKLFF. CDR3 DNA sequence: TGTGCCAGCAGTTTATTGGGGACTAATGAAAAACTGTTTTTT.

V gene TRBV28 combines with J gene TRBJ2-3, with 8 bases aligning to TRBD2. The trim removed 3 bases at V and 3 bases at J, leaving 2 bases unmatched. This CDR3 is built from 14 residues. The germline CDR1 and CDR2 sequences are MDHEN and SYDVKM. CDR3 sequence: CASSFVAGTDTQYF. DNA for the CDR3: TGTGCCAGCAGTTTTGTAGCGGGGACAGATACGCAGTATTTT.

V is TRBV6-5 and J is TRBJ2-3, with D possibly being TRBD2 (6 bases). The length of the CDR3 is 15 residues. CDR1 MNHEY and CDR2 SVGAGI come from the germline V gene. V gave up 10 bases and J gave up 11 bases, with 28 bases separating them. DNA of the CDR3: TGTGCCACCCAAGAATTGGGACGCCCGGAGGAGGGGCAGTATTTT. This sequence encodes CATQELGRPEEGQYF.

The chain employs TRBV7-8 and TRBJ2-1; 9 bases are a match to TRBD1. The CDR3 length is 15 residues. CDR1 SGHVS and CDR2 FQNEAQ come from the germline V gene. V lost 2 bases, J lost 5 bases, and 4 bases stayed unmatched. CDR3 nucleotide sequence: TGTGCCAGCAGCTTACCTCGGACAGGGGACAATGAGCAGTTCTTC. Translation gives CASSLPRTGDNEQFF.

J is TRBJ2-2 and V is TRBV18, with a tentative D call TRBD2 (5 bases). The CDR3 contains 13 residues. Trimming left V 8 bases short and J 0 bases short, with 7 bases between. The V gene's germline CDR1 is KGHSH and CDR2 LQKENI. The CDR3 is CASLEANTGELFF. CDR3 DNA sequence: TGTGCCAGCCTGGAGGCGAACACCGGGGAGCTGTTTTTT. Full variable domain (rest looked up from reference TRBV18 and TRBJ2-2): NAGVMQNPRHLVRRRGQEARLRCSPMKGHSHVYWYRQLPEEGLKFMVYLQKENIIDESGMPKERFSAEFPKEGPSILRIQQVVRGDSAAYFCASLEANTGELFFGEGSRLTVL.

This chain connects TRBV9 to TRBJ2-3; TRBD2 might be the D (6 bases). The length of the CDR3 is 15 residues. Trimming cost V 0 bases and J 3 bases, with 11 bases left between them. The V gene's germline CDR1 is SGDLS and CDR2 YYNGEE. CDR3 DNA sequence: TGTGCCAGCAGCGTAGATAGCGGACCAACAGATACGCAGTATTTT. Translated: CASSVDSGPTDTQYF.

The gene calls are TRBV6-6 and TRBJ1-2, with 7 bases fitting TRBD1. The V segment lost 5 bases and the J segment 3 bases; nucleotides outside the gene matches: 6. This CDR3 contains 14 residues. Germline CDR1 and CDR2: MNHNY and SVGAGI (reference sequence). The CDR3 DNA is TGTGCCAGCAGTCCAGACAGGGACTACTATGGCTACACCTTC. Translation: CASSPDRDYYGYTF.

The chain couples TRBV7-6 to TRBJ2-5; perhaps D is TRBD1 or TRBD2 (5 bases each). Germline CDR1 reads SGHVS; CDR2 reads FNYEAQ. This CDR3 has 13 residues. V shed 7 bases and J shed 1 base, with 10 bases lying between them. The CDR3 DNA sequence: TGTGCCAGCACACGGGGCGCCCAAGAGACCCAGTACTTC. It codes for CASTRGAQETQYF. Looking up the rest from reference TRBV7-6 and TRBJ2-5 gives the full variable domain: GAGVSQSPRYKVTKRGQDVALRCDPISGHVSLYWYRQALGQGPEFLTYFNYEAQQDKSGLPNDRFSAERPEGSISTLTIQRTEQRDSAMYRCASTRGAQETQYFGPGTRLLVL.

This chain joins TRBV19 and TRBJ2-6, with TRBD1 matching over 10 bases. The CDR3 contains 16 residues. The V and J ends lost 10 bases and 1 base, in that order; junction bases with no gene match: 7. Per the germline V gene, CDR1 is LNHDA and CDR2 is SQIVND (reference sequence). The CDR3 DNA sequence: TGTGCCACCGGGACAGGGGATATTTCTGGGGCCAACGTCCTGACTTTC. This codes for CATGTGDISGANVLTF.

The CDR3 coding sequence is TGCGCCAGCAGCCGAGAGACAGGACGTTTGGACTATGGCTACACCTTC. Translation: CASSRETGRLDYGYTF. V is TRBV4-3 and J is TRBJ1-2, with TRBD1 as a possible D gene (6 bases). There are 16 residues in the CDR3. Looked up from germline, CDR1 is LGHNA and CDR2 is YSLEER. V lost 4 bases and J 3 bases, leaving 18 bases between the germline ends.

The rearrangement uses TRBV7-9 and TRBJ2-5; possible D gene TRBD2, 7 bases. CDR1 is SEHNR and CDR2 is FQNEAQ in the germline V gene (reference sequence). Between the trimmed V and J ends, which lost 5 bases and 4 bases, there was a span of 17 bases. The CDR3 has 15 amino acids. CDR3 nucleotides: TGTGCCAGCAGCCGCTCGAGGGGGGGCCCAGAGACCCAGTACTTC. It codes for CASSRSRGGPETQYF.

This clone was counted once. The rearrangement uses TRBV7-2 and TRBJ1-6; D gene unclear. This CDR3 contains 16 residues. V dropped 1 base and J dropped 0 bases, with 7 bases sitting between them. CDR1 and CDR2 (germline): SGHTA, FQGNSA. This CDR3 reads CASSLDGSSYNSPLHF. In DNA, the CDR3 is TGTGCCAGCAGCTTAGACGGGAGCTCCTATAATTCACCCCTCCACTTT.